This TCR beta chain was documented in a study of blood T cells in healthy people across ages. A second roughly 6 to 11 cycle PCR used barcoded and J-beta primers. TCRdb fed the 5' RACE reads into MiXCR, producing one record per CDR3 protein. The sample consists of some 760,000 distinct CDR3 sequences, more than 20% of them appearing once. This clonotype has a handful of counts. The study drew donors from healthy Caucasian individuals in Russia aged roughly 6 to 90. V was cut by 4 bases and J by 4 bases, with 12 bases left in between. There are 14 residues in the CDR3. The germline CDR1 and CDR2 sequences are SGHDN and FVKESK. The sample also formed part of further work on T cells of mothers and their children.

The receptor's source is a boy under 18 in good health. The specimen sequenced was blood. The genes are TRBV14 and TRBJ2-3; D perhaps matches TRBD1 (5 bases). This CDR3 is CASSLLGVPDTQYF. In DNA, the CDR3 is TGTGCCAGCAGCCTTCTAGGGGTTCCAGATACGCAGTATTTT. The variable domain in full, with the rest retrieved from reference TRBV14 and TRBJ2-3, is EAGVTQFPSHSVIEKGQTVTLRCDPISGHDNLYWYRRVMGKEIKFLLHFVKESKQDESGMPNNRFLAERTGGTYSTLKVQPAELEDSGVYFCASSLLGVPDTQYFGPGTRLTVL.